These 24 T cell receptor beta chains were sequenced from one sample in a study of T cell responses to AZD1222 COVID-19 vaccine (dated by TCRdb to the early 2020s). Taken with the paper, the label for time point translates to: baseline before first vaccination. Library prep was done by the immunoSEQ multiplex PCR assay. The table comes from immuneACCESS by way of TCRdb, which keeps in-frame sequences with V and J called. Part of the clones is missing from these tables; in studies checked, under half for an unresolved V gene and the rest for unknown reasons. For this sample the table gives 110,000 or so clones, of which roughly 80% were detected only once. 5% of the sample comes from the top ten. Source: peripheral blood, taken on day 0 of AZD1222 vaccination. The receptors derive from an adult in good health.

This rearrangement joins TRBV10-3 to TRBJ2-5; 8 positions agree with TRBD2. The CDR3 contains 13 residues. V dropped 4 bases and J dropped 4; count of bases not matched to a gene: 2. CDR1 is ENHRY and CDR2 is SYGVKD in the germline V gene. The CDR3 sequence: CAISAGGPETQYF. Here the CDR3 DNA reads TGTGCCATCAGTGCGGGGGGGCCAGAGACCCAGTACTTC.

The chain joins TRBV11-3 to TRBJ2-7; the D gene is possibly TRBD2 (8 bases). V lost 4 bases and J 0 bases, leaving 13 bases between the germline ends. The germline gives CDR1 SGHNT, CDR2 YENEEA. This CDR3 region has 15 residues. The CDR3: CASSSGGDSSYEQYF. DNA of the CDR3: TGTGCCAGCAGCTCGGGGGGGGACAGCTCCTACGAGCAGTACTTC.

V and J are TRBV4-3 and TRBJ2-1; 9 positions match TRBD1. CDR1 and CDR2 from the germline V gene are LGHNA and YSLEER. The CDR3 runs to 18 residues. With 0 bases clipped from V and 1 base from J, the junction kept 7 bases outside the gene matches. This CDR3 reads CASSQDPTGGRSYNEQFF. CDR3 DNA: TGCGCCAGCAGCCAAGATCCCACAGGGGGCAGGTCCTACAATGAGCAGTTCTTC.

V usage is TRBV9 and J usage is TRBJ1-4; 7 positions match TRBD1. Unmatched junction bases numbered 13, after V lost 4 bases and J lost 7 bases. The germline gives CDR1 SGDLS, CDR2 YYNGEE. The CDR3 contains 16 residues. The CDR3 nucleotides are TGTGCCAGCAGCAAAAACCCGGGACAGCTGGGTGAAAAACTGTTTTTT. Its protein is CASSKNPGQLGEKLFF. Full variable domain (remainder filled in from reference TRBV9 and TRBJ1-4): DSGVTQTPKHLITATGQRVTLRCSPRSGDLSVYWYQQSLDQGLQFLIQYYNGEERAKGNILERFSAQQFPDLHSELNLSSLELGDSALYFCASSKNPGQLGEKLFFGSGTQLSVL.

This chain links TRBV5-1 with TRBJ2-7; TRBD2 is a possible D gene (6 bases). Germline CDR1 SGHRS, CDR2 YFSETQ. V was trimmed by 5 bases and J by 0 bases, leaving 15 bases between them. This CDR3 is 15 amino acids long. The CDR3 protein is CASSFSGFVSYEQYF. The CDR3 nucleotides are TGCGCCAGCAGTTTTAGCGGTTTCGTCTCCTACGAGCAGTACTTC.

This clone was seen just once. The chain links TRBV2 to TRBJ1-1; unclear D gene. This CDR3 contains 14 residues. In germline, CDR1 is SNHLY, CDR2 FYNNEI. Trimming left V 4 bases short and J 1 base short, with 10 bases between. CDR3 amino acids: CASSAGIENTEAFF. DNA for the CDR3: TGTGCCAGCAGTGCCGGGATAGAGAACACTGAAGCTTTCTTT.

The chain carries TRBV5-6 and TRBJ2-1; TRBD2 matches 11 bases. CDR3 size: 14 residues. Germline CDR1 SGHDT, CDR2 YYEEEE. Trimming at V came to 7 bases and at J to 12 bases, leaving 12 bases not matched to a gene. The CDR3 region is CASENSGGVLLQFF. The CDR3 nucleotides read TGTGCCAGCGAAAATAGCGGGGGGGTTTTATTGCAGTTCTTC.

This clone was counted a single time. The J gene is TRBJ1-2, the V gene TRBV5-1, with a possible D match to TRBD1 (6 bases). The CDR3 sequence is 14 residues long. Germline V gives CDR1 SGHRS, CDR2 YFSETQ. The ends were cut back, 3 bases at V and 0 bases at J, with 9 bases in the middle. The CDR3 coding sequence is TGCGCCAGCAGCTCCGGACAGACTAACTATGGCTACACCTTC. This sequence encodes CASSSGQTNYGYTF.

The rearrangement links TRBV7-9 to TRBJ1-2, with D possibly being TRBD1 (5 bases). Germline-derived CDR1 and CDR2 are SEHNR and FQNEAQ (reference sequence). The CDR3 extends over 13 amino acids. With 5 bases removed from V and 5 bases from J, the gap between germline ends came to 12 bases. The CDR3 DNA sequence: TGTGCCAGCAGCGAAGGGACGAATTATGGCTACACCTTC. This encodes CASSEGTNYGYTF.

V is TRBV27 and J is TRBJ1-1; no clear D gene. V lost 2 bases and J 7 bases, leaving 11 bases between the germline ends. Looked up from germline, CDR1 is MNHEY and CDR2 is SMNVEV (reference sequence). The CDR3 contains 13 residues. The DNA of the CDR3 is TGTGCCAGCAGTTTAGGTGGGGTTGGTGAAGCTTTCTTT. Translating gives CASSLGGVGEAFF.

The CDR3 loop is CASSLNQDRYEQYF. The CDR3, as DNA: TGTGCCAGCAGCCTCAACCAGGACAGGTACGAGCAGTACTTC. V is TRBV7-2 and J is TRBJ2-7; 7 bases match TRBD1. The V gene end was trimmed by 5 bases and the J gene end by 4 bases; junction bases not matched to a gene: 8. There are 14 residues in the CDR3. Germline CDR1 and CDR2: SGHTA and FQGNSA. The full variable domain, completed using reference TRBV7-2 and TRBJ2-7, is GAGVSQSPSNKVTEKGKDVELRCDPISGHTALYWYRQSLGQGLEFLIYFQGNSAPDKSGLPSDRFSAERTGGSVSTLTIQRTQQEDSAVYLCASSLNQDRYEQYFGPGTRLTVT.

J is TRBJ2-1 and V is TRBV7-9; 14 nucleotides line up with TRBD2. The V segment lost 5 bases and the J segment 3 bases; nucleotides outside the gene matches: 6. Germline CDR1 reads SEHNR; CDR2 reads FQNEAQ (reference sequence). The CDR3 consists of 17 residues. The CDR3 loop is CASSPGTSGGFYNEQFF. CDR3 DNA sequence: TGTGCCAGCAGCCCGGGGACTAGCGGGGGTTTCTACAATGAGCAGTTCTTC.

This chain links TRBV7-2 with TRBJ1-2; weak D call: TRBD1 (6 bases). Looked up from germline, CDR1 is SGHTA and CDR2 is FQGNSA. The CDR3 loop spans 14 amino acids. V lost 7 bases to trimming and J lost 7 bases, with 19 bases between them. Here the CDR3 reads CASNPVGGAGGYTF. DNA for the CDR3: TGTGCCAGCAACCCCGTAGGGGGTGCGGGTGGCTACACCTTC.

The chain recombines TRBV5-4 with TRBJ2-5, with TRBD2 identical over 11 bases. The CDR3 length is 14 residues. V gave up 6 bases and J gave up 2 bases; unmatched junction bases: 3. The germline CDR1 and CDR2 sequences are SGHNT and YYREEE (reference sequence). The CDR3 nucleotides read TGTGCCAGCACACCTAGCGGGGGGCAAGAGACCCAGTACTTC. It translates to CASTPSGGQETQYF.

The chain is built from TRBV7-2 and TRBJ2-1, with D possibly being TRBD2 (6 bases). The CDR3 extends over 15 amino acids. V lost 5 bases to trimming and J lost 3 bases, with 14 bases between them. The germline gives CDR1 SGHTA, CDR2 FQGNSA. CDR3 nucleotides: TGTGCCAGCAGCAAAAGCGGGCCGAGCTACAATGAGCAGTTCTTC. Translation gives CASSKSGPSYNEQFF.

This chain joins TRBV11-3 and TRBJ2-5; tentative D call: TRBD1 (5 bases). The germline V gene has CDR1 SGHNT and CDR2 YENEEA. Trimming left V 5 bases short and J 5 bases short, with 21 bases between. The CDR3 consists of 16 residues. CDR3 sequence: CASSPGADPTGETQYF. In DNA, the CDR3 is TGTGCCAGCAGCCCTGGGGCGGACCCCACAGGCGAGACCCAGTACTTC.

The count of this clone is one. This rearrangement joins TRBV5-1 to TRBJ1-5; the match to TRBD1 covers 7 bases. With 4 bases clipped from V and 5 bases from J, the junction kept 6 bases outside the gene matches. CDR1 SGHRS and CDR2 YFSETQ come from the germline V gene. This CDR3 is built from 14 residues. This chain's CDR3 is CASSRTGMDQPQHF. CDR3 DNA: TGCGCCAGCAGCCGGACAGGTATGGATCAGCCCCAGCATTTT.

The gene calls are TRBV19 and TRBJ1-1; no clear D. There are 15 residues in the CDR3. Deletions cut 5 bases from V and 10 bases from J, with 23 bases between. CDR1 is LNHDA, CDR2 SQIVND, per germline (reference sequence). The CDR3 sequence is CASSPYDTGSFAAFF. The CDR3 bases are TGTGCCAGTAGTCCGTATGATACCGGGAGTTTCGCAGCTTTCTTT.

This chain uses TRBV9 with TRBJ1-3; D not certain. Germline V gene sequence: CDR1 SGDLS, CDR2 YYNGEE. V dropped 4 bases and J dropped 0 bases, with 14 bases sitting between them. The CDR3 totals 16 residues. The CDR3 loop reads CASSPYSLFSGNTIYF. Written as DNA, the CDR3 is TGTGCCAGCAGCCCCTATTCACTATTCTCTGGAAACACCATATATTTT.

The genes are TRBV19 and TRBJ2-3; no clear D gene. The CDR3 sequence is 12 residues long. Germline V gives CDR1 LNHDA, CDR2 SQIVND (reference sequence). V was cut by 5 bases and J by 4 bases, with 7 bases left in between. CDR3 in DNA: TGTGCCAGTAGTCCAAGGTCAGATACGCAGTATTTT. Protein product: CASSPRSDTQYF.

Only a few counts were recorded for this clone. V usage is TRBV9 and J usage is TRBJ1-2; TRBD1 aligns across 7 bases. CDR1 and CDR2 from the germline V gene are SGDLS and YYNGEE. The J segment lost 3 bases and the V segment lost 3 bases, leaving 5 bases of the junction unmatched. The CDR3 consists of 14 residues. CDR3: CASSEGAFDYGYTF. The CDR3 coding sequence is TGTGCCAGCAGCGAGGGGGCGTTCGACTATGGCTACACCTTC.

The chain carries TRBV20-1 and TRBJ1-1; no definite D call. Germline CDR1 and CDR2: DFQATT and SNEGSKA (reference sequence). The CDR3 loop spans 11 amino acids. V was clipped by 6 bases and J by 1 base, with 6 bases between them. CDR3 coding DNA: TGCAGTGCGACTAGGAACACTGAAGCTTTCTTT. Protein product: CSATRNTEAFF.

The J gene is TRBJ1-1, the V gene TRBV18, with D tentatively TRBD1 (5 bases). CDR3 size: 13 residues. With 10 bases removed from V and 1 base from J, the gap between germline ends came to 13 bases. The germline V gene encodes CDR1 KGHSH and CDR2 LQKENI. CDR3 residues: CAIPSGKNTEAFF. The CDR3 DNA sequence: TGTGCCATACCGTCAGGGAAGAACACTGAAGCTTTCTTT.

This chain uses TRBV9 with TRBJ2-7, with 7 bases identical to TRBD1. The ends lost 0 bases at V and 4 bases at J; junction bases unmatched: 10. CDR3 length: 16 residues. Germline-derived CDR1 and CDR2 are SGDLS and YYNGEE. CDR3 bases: TGTGCCAGCAGCGTAGGAATCATCGGGACAGATTACGAGCAGTACTTC. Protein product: CASSVGIIGTDYEQYF.